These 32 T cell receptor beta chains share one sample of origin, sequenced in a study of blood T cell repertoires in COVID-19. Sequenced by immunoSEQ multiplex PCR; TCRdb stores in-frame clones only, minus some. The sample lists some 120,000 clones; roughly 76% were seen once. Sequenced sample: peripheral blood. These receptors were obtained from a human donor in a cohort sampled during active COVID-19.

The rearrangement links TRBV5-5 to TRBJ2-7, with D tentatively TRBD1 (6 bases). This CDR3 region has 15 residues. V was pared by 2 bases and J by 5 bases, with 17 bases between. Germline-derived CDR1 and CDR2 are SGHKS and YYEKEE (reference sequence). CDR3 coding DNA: TGTGCCAGCAGCTTCTCGGACAGCCCCCTGAACGAGCAGTACTTC. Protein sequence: CASSFSDSPLNEQYF.

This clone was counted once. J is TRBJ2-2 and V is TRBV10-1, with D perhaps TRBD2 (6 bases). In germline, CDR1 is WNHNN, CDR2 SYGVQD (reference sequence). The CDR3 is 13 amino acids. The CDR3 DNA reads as TGCGTTGGGGGACTTCCGAACACCGGGGAGCTGTTTTTT. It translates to CVGGLPNTGELFF.

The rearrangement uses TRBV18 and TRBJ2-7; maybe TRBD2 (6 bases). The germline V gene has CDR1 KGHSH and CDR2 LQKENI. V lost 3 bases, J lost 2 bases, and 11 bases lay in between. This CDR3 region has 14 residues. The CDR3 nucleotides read TGTGCCAGCTCACCGGCTAGCGAGCCCTACGAGCAGTACTTC. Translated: CASSPASEPYEQYF.

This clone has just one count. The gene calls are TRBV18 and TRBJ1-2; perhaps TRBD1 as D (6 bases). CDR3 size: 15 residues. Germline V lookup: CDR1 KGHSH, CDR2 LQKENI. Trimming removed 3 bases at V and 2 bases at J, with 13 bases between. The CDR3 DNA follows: TGTGCCAGCTCACCGGGGGCTTCTCAGAACTATGGCTACACCTTC. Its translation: CASSPGASQNYGYTF. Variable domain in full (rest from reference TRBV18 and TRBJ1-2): NAGVMQNPRHLVRRRGQEARLRCSPMKGHSHVYWYRQLPEEGLKFMVYLQKENIIDESGMPKERFSAEFPKEGPSILRIQQVVRGDSAAYFCASSPGASQNYGYTFGSGTRLTVV.

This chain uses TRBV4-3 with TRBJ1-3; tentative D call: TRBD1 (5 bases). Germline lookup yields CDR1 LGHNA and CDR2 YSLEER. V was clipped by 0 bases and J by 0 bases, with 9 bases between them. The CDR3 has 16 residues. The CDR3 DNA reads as TGCGCCAGCAGCCAAGAGCACAGGAGCTCTGGAAACACCATATATTTT. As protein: CASSQEHRSSGNTIYF.

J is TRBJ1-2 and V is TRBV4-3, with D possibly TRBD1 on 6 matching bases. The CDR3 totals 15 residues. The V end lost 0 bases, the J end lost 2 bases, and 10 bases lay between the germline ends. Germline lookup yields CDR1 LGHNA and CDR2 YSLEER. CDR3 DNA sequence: TGCGCCAGCAGCCAAGAGTACGGACAGAACTATGGCTACACCTTC. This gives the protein CASSQEYGQNYGYTF.

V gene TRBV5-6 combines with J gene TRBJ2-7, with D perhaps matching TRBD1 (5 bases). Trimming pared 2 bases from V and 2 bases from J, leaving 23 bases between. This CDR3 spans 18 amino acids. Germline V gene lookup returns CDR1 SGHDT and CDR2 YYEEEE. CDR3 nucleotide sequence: TGTGCCAGCAGCTTTTCTCGCAGGCAGGGAAATCCGACCTACGAGCAGTACTTC. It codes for CASSFSRRQGNPTYEQYF.

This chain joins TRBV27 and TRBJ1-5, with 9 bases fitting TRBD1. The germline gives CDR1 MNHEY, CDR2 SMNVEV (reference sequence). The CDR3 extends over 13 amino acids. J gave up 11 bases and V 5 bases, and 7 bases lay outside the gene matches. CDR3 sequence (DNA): TGTGCCAGCAGTCCCGACAGGGACAGGGCCCAGCATTTT. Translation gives CASSPDRDRAQHF.

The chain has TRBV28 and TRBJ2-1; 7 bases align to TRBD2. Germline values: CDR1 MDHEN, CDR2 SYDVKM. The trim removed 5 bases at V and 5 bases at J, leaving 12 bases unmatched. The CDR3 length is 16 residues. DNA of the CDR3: TGTGCCAGCAGTCCCCACGGACTAGTCGGAAACAATGAGCAGTTCTTC. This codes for CASSPHGLVGNNEQFF.

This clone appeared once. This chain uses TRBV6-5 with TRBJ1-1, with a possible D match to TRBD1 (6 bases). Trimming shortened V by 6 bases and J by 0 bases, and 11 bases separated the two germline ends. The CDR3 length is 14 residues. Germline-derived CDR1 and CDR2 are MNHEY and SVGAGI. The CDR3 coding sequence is TGTGCCAGCAGGGTACAGGGTTTGAACACTGAAGCTTTCTTT. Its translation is CASRVQGLNTEAFF.

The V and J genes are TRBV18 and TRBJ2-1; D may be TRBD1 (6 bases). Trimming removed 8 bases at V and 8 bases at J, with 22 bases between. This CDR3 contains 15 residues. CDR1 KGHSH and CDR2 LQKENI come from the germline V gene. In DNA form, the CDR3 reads TGTGCCAGCACTGATACCAGGGGAGTTCGGGATGAGCAGTTCTTC. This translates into CASTDTRGVRDEQFF.

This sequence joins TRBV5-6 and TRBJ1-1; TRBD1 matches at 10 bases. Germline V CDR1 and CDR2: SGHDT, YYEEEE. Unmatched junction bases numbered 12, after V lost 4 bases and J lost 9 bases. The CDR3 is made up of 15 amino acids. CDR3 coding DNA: TGTGCCAGCAGCCCGGGGACAGGGGTCGGTGGAAAAGCTTTCTTT. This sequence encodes CASSPGTGVGGKAFF.

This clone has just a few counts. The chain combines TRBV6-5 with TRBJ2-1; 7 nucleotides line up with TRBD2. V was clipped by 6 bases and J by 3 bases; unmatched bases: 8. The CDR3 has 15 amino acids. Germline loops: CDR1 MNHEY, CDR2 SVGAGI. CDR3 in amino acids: CASRIAGGNYNEQFF. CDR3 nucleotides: TGTGCCAGCAGAATAGCGGGCGGGAACTACAATGAGCAGTTCTTC.

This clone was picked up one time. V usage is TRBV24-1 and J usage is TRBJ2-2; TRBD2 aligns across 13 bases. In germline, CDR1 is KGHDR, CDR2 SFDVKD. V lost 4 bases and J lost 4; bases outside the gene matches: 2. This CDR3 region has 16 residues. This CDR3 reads CATSDTSGRATGELFF. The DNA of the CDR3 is TGTGCCACCAGTGACACTAGCGGGAGGGCCACCGGGGAGCTGTTTTTT.

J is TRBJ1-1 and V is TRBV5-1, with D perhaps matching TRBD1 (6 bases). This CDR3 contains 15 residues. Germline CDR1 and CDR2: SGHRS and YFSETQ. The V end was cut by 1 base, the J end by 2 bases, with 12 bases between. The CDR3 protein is CASSLSGQRNTEAFF. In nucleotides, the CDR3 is TGCGCCAGCAGCTTGTCAGGACAGAGAAACACTGAAGCTTTCTTT.

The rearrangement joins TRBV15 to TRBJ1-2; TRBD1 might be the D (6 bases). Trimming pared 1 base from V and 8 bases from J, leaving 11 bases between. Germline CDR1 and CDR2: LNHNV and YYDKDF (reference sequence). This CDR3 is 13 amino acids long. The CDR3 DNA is TGTGCCACCAGCAGAGGGGGGGGCGGGGGCTACACCTTC. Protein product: CATSRGGGGGYTF. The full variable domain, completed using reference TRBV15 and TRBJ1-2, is DAMVIQNPRYQVTQFGKPVTLSCSQTLNHNVMYWYQQKSSQAPKLLFHYYDKDFNNEADTPDNFQSRRPNTSFCFLDIRSPGLGDTAMYLCATSRGGGGGYTFGSGTRLTVV.

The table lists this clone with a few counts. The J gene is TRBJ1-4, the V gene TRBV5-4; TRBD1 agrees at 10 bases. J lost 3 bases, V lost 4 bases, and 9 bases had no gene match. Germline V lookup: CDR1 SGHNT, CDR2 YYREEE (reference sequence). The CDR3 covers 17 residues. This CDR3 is CASSTPGQGIANEKLFF. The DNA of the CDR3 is TGTGCCAGCAGCACACCGGGACAGGGGATCGCTAATGAAAAACTGTTTTTT.

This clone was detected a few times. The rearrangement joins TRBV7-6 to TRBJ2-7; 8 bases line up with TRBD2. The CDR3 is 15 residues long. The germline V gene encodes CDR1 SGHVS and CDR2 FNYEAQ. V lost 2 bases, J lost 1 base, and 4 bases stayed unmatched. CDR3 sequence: CASSLQRGNSYEQYF. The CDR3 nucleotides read TGTGCCAGCAGCTTACAGCGGGGGAATTCCTACGAGCAGTACTTC.

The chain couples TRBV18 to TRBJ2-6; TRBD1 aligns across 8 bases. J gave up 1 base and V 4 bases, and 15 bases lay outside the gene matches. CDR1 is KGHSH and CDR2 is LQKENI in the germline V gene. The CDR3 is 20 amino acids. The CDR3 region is CASSRLTLQGARSGANVLTF. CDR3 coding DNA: TGTGCCAGCTCACGACTCACACTGCAGGGGGCCCGTTCTGGGGCCAACGTCCTGACTTTC. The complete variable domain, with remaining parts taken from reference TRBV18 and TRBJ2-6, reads NAGVMQNPRHLVRRRGQEARLRCSPMKGHSHVYWYRQLPEEGLKFMVYLQKENIIDESGMPKERFSAEFPKEGPSILRIQQVVRGDSAAYFCASSRLTLQGARSGANVLTFGAGSRLTVL.

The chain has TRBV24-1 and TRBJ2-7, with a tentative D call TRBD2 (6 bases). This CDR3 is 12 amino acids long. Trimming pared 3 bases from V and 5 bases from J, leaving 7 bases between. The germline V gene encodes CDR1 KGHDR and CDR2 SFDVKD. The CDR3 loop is CATSDGGNEQYF. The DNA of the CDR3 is TGTGCCACCAGTGATGGGGGGAACGAGCAGTACTTC.

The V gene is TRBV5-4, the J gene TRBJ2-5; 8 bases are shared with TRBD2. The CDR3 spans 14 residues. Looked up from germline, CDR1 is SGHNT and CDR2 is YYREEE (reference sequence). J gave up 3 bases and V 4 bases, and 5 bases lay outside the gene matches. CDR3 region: CASSISGSKETQYF. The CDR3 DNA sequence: TGTGCCAGCAGCATAAGCGGGAGTAAAGAGACCCAGTACTTC.

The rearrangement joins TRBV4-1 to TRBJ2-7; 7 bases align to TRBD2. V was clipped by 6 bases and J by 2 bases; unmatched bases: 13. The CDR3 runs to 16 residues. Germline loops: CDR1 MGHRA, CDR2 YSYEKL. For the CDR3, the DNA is TGCGCCAGCAGTCCGAGTCAAGCTAGCGGAACCTACGAGCAGTACTTC. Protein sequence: CASSPSQASGTYEQYF.

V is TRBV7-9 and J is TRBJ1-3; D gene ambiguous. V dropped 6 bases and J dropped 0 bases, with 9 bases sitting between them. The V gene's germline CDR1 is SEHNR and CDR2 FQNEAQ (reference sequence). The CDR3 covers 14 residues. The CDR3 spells CASSTTGSGNTIYF. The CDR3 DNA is TGTGCCAGCAGTACCACTGGCTCTGGAAACACCATATATTTT.

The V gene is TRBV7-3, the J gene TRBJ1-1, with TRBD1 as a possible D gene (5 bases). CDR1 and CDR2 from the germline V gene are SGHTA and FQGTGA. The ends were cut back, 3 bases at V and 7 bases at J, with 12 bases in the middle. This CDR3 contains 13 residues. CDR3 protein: CASSLAGWDEAFF. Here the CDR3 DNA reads TGTGCCAGCAGCTTGGCAGGGTGGGATGAAGCTTTCTTT.

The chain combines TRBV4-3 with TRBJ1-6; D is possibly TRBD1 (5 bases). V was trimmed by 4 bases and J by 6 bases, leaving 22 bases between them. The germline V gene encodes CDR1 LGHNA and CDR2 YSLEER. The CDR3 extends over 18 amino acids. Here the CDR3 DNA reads TGCGCCAGCAGCCGGATTTCGTCGGGGGTTTTAACTAATTCACCCCTCCACTTT. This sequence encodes CASSRISSGVLTNSPLHF.

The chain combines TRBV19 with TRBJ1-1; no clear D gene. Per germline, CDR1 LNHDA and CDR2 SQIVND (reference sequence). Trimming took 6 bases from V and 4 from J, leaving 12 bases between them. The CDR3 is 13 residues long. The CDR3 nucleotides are TGTGCCAGTAGCGCGGACGCGGGCACTGAAGCTTTCTTT. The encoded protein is CASSADAGTEAFF.

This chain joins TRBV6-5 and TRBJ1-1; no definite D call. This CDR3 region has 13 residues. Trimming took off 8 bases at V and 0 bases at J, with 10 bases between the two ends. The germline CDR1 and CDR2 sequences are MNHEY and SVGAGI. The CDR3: CASLSSMNTEAFF. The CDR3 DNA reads TGTGCCAGCTTGTCCAGTATGAACACTGAAGCTTTCTTT.

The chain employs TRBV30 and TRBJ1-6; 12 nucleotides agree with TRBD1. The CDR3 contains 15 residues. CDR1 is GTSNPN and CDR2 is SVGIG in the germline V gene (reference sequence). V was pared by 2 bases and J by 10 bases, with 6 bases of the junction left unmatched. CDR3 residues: CAWSRGQGAGSPLHF. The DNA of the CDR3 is TGTGCCTGGAGTCGGGGACAGGGGGCTGGCTCACCCCTCCACTTT. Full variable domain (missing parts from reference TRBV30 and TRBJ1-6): SQTIHQWPATLVQPVGSPLSLECTVEGTSNPNLYWYRQAAGRGLQLLFYSVGIGQISSEVPQNLSASRPQDRQFILSSKKLLLSDSGFYLCAWSRGQGAGSPLHFGNGTRLTVT.

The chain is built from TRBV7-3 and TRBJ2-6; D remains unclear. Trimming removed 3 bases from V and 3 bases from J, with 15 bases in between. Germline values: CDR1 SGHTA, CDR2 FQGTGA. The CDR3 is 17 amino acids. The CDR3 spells CASSFSSWAGGANVLTF. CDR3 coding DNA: TGTGCCAGCAGCTTTTCTTCCTGGGCAGGTGGGGCCAACGTCCTGACTTTC.

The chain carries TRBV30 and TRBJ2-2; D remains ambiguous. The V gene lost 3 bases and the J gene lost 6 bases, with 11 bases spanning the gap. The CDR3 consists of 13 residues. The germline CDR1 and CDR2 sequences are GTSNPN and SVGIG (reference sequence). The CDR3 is CAWRLARPGELFF. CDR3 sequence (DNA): TGTGCCTGGAGATTAGCACGACCCGGGGAGCTGTTTTTT.

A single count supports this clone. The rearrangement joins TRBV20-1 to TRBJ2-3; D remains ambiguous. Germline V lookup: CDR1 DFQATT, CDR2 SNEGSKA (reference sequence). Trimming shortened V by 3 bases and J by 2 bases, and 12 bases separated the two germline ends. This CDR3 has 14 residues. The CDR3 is CSASTSPVTDTQYF. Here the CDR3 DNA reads TGCAGTGCTAGTACTTCCCCTGTCACAGATACGCAGTATTTT.

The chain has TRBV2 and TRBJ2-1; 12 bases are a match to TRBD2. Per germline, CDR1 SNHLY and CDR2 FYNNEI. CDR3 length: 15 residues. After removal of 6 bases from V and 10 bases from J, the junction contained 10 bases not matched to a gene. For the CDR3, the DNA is TGTGCCAGCAGGATATCTAGCGGGAGGGCCGGCGAGCAGTTCTTC. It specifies CASRISSGRAGEQFF.